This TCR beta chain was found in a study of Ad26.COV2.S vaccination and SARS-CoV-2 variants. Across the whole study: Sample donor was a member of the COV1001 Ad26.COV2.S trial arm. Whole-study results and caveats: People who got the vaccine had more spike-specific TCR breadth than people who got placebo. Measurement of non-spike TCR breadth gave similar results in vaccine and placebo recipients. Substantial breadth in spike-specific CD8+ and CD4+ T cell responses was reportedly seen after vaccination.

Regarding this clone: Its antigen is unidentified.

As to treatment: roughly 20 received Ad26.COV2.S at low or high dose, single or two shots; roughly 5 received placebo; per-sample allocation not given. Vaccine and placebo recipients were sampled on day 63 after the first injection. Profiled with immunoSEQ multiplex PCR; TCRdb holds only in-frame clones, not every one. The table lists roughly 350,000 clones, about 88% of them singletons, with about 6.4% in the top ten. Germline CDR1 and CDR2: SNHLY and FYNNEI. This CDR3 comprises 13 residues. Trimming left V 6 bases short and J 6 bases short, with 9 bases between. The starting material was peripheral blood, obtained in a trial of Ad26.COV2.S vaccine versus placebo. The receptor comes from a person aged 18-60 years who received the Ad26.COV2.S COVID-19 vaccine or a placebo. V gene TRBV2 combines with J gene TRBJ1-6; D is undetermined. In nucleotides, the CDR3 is TGTGCCAGCAGAGCACAGCCTAATTCACCCCTCCACTTT. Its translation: CASRAQPNSPLHF. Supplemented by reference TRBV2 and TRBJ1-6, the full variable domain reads EPEVTQTPSHQVTQMGQEVILRCVPISNHLYFYWYRQILGQKVEFLVSFYNNEISEKSEIFDDQFSVERPDGSNFTLKIRSTKLEDSAMYFCASRAQPNSPLHFGNGTRLTVT.